This T cell receptor (beta chain) was identified in a study of cytomegalovirus exposure and HLA in healthy donors. General study points: Subsequent analysis revealed that first-cohort TCR clusters tended to co-occur in the 120 or so validation repertoires. In vitro testing confirmed three CMV-associated chains as specific for CMV antigens. Among TCR sequences, most were rare, though some public TCRs appeared in many donors.

Worth noting for this clone: The target antigen is unknown.

Clones were read by immunoSEQ multiplex PCR, and TCRdb kept only the in-frame ones, dropping some. The sample has 80,000 to 100,000 clones; around 90% are singletons. CDR1 is MNHNS and CDR2 is SASEGT in the germline V gene. V lost 1 base and J lost 3, with 19 bases in between. CDR3 size: 18 residues. Sequences were obtained from PBMCs. This TCR came from a woman aged 25 to 39 in good health and CMV-seronegative. V usage is TRBV6-1 and J usage is TRBJ1-5, with D unclear. CDR3 residues: CASSEGAMAARFNQPQHF. In nucleotides, the CDR3 is TGTGCCAGCAGTGAAGGTGCTATGGCGGCTAGGTTCAATCAGCCCCAGCATTTT.